A selection of T cell receptor beta chains follows, all from one sample in a study of shared clonotypes between healthy human individuals. The assay was immunoSEQ multiplex PCR, and TCRdb's table has in-frame clones only and misses some. This sample carries more than 2,000,000 clones, more than 80% of them seen once, and the ten largest clones take roughly 0.15%. Sample: naive CD4+ T cells sorted from blood. The receptors derive from a young man in good health. Each CDR3 is given with its conserved first and last residue. Clone size is not always given. Where it is, it says once, few, many or a class for expanded clones.

V gene: TRBV11-1; CDR3 length: 13; clone size: NA; J gene: TRBJ2-5; CDR3 protein: CASRGTEQETQYF
V gene: TRBV29-1; CDR3 length: 15; clone size: NA; J gene: TRBJ2-5; CDR3 protein: CSVLDTGTGGVDQYF
V gene: TRBV5-8; CDR3 length: 16; clone size: once; J gene: TRBJ2-1; CDR3 protein: CASSSNGRINYNEQFF
V gene: TRBV6-1; CDR3 length: 12; clone size: NA; J gene: TRBJ1-5; CDR3 protein: CASSESNQPQHF
V gene: TRBV30; CDR3 length: 16; clone size: NA; J gene: TRBJ2-1; CDR3 protein: CAWSVRGGTRYNEQFF
V gene: TRBV2; CDR3 length: 18; clone size: NA; J gene: TRBJ1-6; CDR3 protein: CASIGLRGPSSYNSPLHF
V gene: TRBV6-5; CDR3 length: 15; clone size: NA; J gene: TRBJ1-1; CDR3 protein: CASSYSILGNTEAFF
V gene: TRBV30; CDR3 length: 14; clone size: NA; J gene: TRBJ1-6; CDR3 protein: CAWTQGAMNSPLHF
V gene: TRBV25-1; CDR3 length: 14; clone size: NA; J gene: TRBJ1-3; CDR3 protein: CASSVQGGGNTIYF
V gene: TRBV5-4; CDR3 length: 14; clone size: NA; J gene: TRBJ1-6; CDR3 protein: CASSLQGAYSPLHF
V gene: TRBV10-3; CDR3 length: 16; clone size: NA; J gene: TRBJ2-3; CDR3 protein: CAIRASFGISTDTQYF
V gene: TRBV18; CDR3 length: 16; clone size: NA; J gene: TRBJ2-7; CDR3 protein: CASSQGSGTGNYEQYF
V gene: TRBV29-1; CDR3 length: 13; clone size: NA; J gene: TRBJ2-6; CDR3 protein: CSVDVSGANVLTF
V gene: TRBV27; CDR3 length: 16; clone size: NA; J gene: TRBJ2-3; CDR3 protein: CASSSLRTGVTDTQYF
V gene: TRBV11-2; CDR3 length: 14; clone size: NA; J gene: TRBJ2-4; CDR3 protein: CASSPGLAVNIQYF
V gene: TRBV5-8; CDR3 length: 15; clone size: NA; J gene: TRBJ2-7; CDR3 protein: CASSRPGLASYEQYF
V gene: TRBV18; CDR3 length: 16; clone size: NA; J gene: TRBJ2-3; CDR3 protein: CASSPLAGVSTDTQYF
V gene: TRBV7-9; CDR3 length: 14; clone size: NA; J gene: TRBJ1-4; CDR3 protein: CASRGQGANEKLFF
V gene: TRBV18; CDR3 length: 17; clone size: NA; J gene: TRBJ2-2; CDR3 protein: CASSPSLQQTNTGELFF
V gene: TRBV9; CDR3 length: 11; clone size: NA; J gene: TRBJ2-3; CDR3 protein: CASSVGNTQYF
V gene: TRBV7-8; CDR3 length: 18; clone size: NA; J gene: TRBJ1-3; CDR3 protein: CASRLSRTGSDSGNTIYF
V gene: TRBV6-6; CDR3 length: 15; clone size: NA; J gene: TRBJ1-2; CDR3 protein: CASSTTGGREDGYTF
V gene: TRBV19; CDR3 length: 13; clone size: NA; J gene: TRBJ2-7; CDR3 protein: CASQAGTNYEQYF
V gene: TRBV7-2; CDR3 length: 14; clone size: NA; J gene: TRBJ2-7; CDR3 protein: CASSLGTSAYEQYF
V gene: TRBV30; CDR3 length: 15; clone size: NA; J gene: TRBJ2-7; CDR3 protein: CAWAPGDRRSHEQYF
V gene: TRBV11-2; CDR3 length: 15; clone size: once; J gene: TRBJ1-3; CDR3 protein: CASSFTVSSGNTIYF
V gene: TRBV7-2; CDR3 length: 14; clone size: NA; J gene: TRBJ2-1; CDR3 protein: CASSPGERWNEQFF
V gene: TRBV10-1; CDR3 length: 12; clone size: once; J gene: TRBJ2-2; CDR3 protein: CASREGTGELFF
V gene: TRBV4-1; CDR3 length: 15; clone size: once; J gene: TRBJ2-2; CDR3 protein: CASSQEQGGHGELFF
V gene: TRBV6-1; CDR3 length: 17; clone size: NA; J gene: TRBJ1-6; CDR3 protein: CASSDRGGTGYNSPLHF
V gene: TRBV10-2; CDR3 length: 12; clone size: few; J gene: TRBJ1-6; CDR3 protein: CASSEPDSPLHF
V gene: TRBV18; CDR3 length: 13; clone size: NA; J gene: TRBJ1-2; CDR3 protein: CASSPDSNYGYTF
V gene: TRBV28; CDR3 length: 11; clone size: NA; J gene: TRBJ2-5; CDR3 protein: CASSQTGTQYF
V gene: TRBV5-8; CDR3 length: 12; clone size: NA; J gene: TRBJ2-4; CDR3 protein: CASESGAHIQYF
V gene: TRBV11-3; CDR3 length: 13; clone size: NA; J gene: TRBJ2-7; CDR3 protein: CASSRVWGDEQYF
V gene: TRBV10-3; CDR3 length: 13; clone size: NA; J gene: TRBJ1-6; CDR3 protein: CAISGGYNSPLHF
V gene: TRBV19; CDR3 length: 14; clone size: NA; J gene: TRBJ2-7; CDR3 protein: CASSPRGQPYEQYF
V gene: TRBV6-6; CDR3 length: 14; clone size: once; J gene: TRBJ1-2; CDR3 protein: CASSYQQDLHGYTF
V gene: TRBV7-2; CDR3 length: 11; clone size: NA; J gene: TRBJ2-5; CDR3 protein: CASSINQEFYF
V gene: TRBV5-4; CDR3 length: 16; clone size: NA; J gene: TRBJ1-6; CDR3 protein: CASSLAENRGNSPLHF
V gene: TRBV6-1; CDR3 length: 14; clone size: once; J gene: TRBJ1-1; CDR3 protein: CASNRQGLNTEAFF
V gene: TRBV6-6; CDR3 length: 16; clone size: once; J gene: TRBJ1-4; CDR3 protein: CASGWGPRDRTEKLFF
V gene: TRBV5-1; CDR3 length: 15; clone size: NA; J gene: TRBJ1-1; CDR3 protein: CASSLQGQGTLPAFF
V gene: TRBV9; CDR3 length: 13; clone size: few; J gene: TRBJ2-7; CDR3 protein: CASSEQLLGEQYF